The clone carrying this T cell receptor (beta chain) occurred many times. The sample originates from a study of Graves' ophthalmopathy and Graves' hyperthyroidism. As the template, RNA transcripts were used to amplify TCR beta CDR3 regions. The authors performed first-round RT-PCR with HTBI primers and then a second-round multiplex PCR. Each CDR3 protein gets one entry after TCRdb re-called the multiplex PCR reads with MiXCR. The repertoire holds fewer than 400,000 distinct CDR3 sequences, with about 18% as singletons. Input material: peripheral blood. The clonotype comes from a woman aged 18-35 years with Graves' ophthalmopathy.

The CDR3 here is CASSYLTNTEAFF. DNA for the CDR3: TGTGCCAGCAGTTATTTAACGAACACTGAAGCTTTCTTT. The gene calls are TRBV6-5 and TRBJ1-1; D unclear. Between the trimmed V and J ends, which lost 3 bases and 1 base, there was a span of 6 bases. The germline gives CDR1 MNHEY, CDR2 SVGAGI. The CDR3 totals 13 residues.